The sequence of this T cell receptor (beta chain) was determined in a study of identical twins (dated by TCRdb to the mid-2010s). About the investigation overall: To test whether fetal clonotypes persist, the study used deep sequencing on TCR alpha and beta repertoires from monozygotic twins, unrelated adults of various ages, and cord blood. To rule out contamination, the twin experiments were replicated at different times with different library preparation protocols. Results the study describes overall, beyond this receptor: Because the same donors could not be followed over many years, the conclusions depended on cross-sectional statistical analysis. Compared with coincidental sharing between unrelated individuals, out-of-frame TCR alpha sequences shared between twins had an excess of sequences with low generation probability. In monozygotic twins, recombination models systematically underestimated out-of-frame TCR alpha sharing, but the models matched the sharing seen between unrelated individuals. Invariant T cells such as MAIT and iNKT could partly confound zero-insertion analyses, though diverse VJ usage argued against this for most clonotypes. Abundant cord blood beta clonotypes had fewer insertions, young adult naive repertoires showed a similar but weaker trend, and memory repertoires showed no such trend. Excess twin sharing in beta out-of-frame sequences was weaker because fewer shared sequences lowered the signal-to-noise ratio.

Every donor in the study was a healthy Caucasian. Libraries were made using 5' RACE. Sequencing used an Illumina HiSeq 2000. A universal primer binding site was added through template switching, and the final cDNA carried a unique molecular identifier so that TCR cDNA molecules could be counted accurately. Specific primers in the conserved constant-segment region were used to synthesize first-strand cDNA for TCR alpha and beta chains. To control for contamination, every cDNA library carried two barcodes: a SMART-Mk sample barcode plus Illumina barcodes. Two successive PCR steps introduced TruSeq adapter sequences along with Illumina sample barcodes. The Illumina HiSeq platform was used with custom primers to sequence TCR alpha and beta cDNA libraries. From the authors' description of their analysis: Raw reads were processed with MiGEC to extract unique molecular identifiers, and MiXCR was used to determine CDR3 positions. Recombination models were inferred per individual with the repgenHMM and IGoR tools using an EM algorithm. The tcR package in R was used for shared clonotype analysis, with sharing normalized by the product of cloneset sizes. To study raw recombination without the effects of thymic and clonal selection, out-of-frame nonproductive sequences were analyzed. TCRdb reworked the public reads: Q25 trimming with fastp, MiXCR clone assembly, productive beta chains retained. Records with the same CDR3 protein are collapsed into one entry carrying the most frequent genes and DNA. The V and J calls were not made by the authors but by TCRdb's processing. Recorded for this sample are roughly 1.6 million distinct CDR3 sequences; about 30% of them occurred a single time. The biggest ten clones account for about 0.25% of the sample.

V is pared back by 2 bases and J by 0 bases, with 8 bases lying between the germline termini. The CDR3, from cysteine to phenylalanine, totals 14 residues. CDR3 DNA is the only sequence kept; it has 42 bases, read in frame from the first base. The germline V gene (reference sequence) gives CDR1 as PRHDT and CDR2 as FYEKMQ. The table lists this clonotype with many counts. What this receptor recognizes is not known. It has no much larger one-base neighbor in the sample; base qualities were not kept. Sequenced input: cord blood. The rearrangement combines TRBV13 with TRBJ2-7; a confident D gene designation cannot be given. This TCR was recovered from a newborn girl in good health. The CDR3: CASSLPRRSYEQYF. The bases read TGTGCCAGCAGCTTACCTCGACGCTCCTACGAGCAGTACTTC.